This T cell receptor beta chain was documented in a study of T cell changes during pregnancy in multiple sclerosis. V lost 3 bases, J lost 10 bases, and 15 bases stayed unmatched. From germline, CDR1 is SGHAT and CDR2 FQNNGV. The CDR3 is made up of 17 amino acids. The table came from immunoSEQ multiplex PCR; TCRdb's copy has only in-frame clones and leaves some out. In the table there are under 50,000 clones, 85% to 95% of which are singletons. The V gene is TRBV11-2, the J gene TRBJ1-6; 7 bases match TRBD1. The TCR originated in a female donor with multiple sclerosis, enrolled in a pregnancy study. The sequenced sample was CD8+ T cells from peripheral blood mononuclear cells, obtained in the third trimester of pregnancy. CDR3 nucleotides: TGTGCCAGCAGCTTCGACCCCGGTTGGACAGGAAACTCACCCCTCCACTTT. This translates into CASSFDPGWTGNSPLHF.